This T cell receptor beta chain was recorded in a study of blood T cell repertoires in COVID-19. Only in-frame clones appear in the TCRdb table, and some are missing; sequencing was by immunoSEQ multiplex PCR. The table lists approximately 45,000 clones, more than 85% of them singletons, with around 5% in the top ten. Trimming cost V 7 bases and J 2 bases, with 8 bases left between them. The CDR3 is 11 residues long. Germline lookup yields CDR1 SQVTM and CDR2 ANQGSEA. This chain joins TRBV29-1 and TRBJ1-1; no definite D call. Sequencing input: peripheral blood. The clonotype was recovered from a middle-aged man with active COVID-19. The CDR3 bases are TGCAGCGCCTCGAGTAACACTGAAGCTTTCTTT. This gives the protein CSASSNTEAFF.